This T cell receptor (beta chain) appears in the sequencing data of a study of blood T cell repertoires in COVID-19. Whole-study context: From T cells, B-cell-depleted T cells, or PBMCs came the material, which was cDNA or gDNA.

Profiling relied on immunoSEQ multiplex PCR, and the TCRdb table lists in-frame clones only, not all of them. The sample holds roughly 160,000 clones, around 89% seen once. The CDR3 runs 15 residues. Germline V gene lookup returns CDR1 LGHNA and CDR2 YSLEER. V shed 4 bases and J shed 2 bases, with 14 bases lying between them. The clonotype was recovered from a man between 45 and 60 years old who had recovered from COVID-19. The sample comprised peripheral blood. The chain recombines TRBV4-3 with TRBJ1-2, with a possible D match to TRBD1 (6 bases). The CDR3 loop is CASSPGQFRNYGYTF. DNA for the CDR3: TGCGCCAGCAGCCCCGGACAGTTTCGGAACTATGGCTACACCTTC.